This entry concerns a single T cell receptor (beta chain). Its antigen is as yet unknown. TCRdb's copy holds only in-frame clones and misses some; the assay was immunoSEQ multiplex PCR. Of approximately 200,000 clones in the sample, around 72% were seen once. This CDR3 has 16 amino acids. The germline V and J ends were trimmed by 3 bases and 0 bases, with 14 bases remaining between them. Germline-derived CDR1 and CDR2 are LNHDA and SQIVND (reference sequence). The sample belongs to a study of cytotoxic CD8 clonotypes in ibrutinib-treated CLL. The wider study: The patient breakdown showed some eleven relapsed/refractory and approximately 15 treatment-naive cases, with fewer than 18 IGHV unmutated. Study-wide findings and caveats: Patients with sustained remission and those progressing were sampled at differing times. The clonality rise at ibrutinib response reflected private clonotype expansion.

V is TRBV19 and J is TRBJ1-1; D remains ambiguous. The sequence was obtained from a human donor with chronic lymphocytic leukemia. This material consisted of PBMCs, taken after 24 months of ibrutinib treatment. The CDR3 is CASSILISPMNTEAFF. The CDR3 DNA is TGTGCCAGTAGTATCCTGATAAGCCCCATGAACACTGAAGCTTTCTTT.